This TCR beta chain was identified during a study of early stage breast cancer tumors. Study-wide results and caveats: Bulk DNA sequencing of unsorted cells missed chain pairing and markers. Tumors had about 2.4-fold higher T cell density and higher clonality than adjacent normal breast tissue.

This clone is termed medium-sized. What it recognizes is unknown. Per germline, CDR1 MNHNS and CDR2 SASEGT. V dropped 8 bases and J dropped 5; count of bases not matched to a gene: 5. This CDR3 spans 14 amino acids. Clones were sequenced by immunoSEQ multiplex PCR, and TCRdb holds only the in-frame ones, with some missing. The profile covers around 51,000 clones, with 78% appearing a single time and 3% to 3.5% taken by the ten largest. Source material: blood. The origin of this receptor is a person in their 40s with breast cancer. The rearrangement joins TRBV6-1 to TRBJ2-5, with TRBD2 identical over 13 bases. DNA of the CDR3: TGTGCCAGCGGTACTAGCGGGGGGGTGGAGACCCAGTACTTC. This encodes CASGTSGGVETQYF.